This TCR beta chain was found in a study of blood T cell repertoires in COVID-19. Whole-study context: Samples of COVID-19 (acute and convalescent) were obtained from the United States, Italy and Spain. PBMCs, B-cell-depleted T cells, or T cells provided the cDNA or gDNA that made up the material.

Assignments of participants to cohorts depended upon their own reported clinical history. TCRdb's copy holds only in-frame clones and misses some; the assay was immunoSEQ multiplex PCR. The data show around 250,000 clones, 65% to 90% seen once. This CDR3 has 12 residues. With 7 bases removed from V and 1 base from J, the gap between germline ends came to 10 bases. The V gene's germline CDR1 is GTSNPN and CDR2 SVGIG (reference sequence). Sequences were obtained from PBMCs or T cells enriched from blood (not recorded which). This TCR was recovered from a woman aged 50 to 60 with acute COVID-19. V gene TRBV30 combines with J gene TRBJ1-1; D is uncertain. The CDR3 is CASRGGNTEAFF. CDR3 DNA: TGTGCCTCTCGGGGAGGGAACACTGAAGCTTTCTTT. Complete variable domain (other parts from reference TRBV30 and TRBJ1-1): SQTIHQWPATLVQPVGSPLSLECTVEGTSNPNLYWYRQAAGRGLQLLFYSVGIGQISSEVPQNLSASRPQDRQFILSSKKLLLSDSGFYLCASRGGNTEAFFGQGTRLTVV.